The 10 T cell receptor beta chains presented below share a single source sample, sequenced in a study of CD8 T cells in Susac syndrome. Random hexamers primed reverse transcription of about 0.5 to 1 ug RNA. TCRdb used MiXCR to reprocess the immunoSEQ multiplex PCR reads, holding one entry per CDR3 protein. This sample has roughly 250,000 distinct CDR3 sequences; around 96% occur once, and the top ten carry about 0.1%. Material for sequencing was CD4+ T cells from PBMCs. The receptors originated from a human donor with Susac syndrome.

The gene calls are TRBV15 and TRBJ1-2, with 8 bases aligning to TRBD1. Germline CDR1 and CDR2: LNHNV and YYDKDF (reference sequence). The length of the CDR3 is 14 residues. The V segment lost 3 bases and the J segment 2 bases; nucleotides outside the gene matches: 2. The CDR3 nucleotides are TGTGCCACCAGCAGGGACAGGGTCAACTATGGCTACACCTTC. As protein: CATSRDRVNYGYTF.

The rearrangement links TRBV11-3 to TRBJ1-1, with TRBD1 as a possible D gene (5 bases). The CDR3 is 14 amino acids. Trimming removed 6 bases at V and 5 bases at J, with 16 bases between. The germline V gene encodes CDR1 SGHNT and CDR2 YENEEA. The DNA of the CDR3 is TGTGCCAGCAGTCGGGGGGGAAGGATAACTGAAGCTTTCTTT. It is translated as CASSRGGRITEAFF.

The J gene is TRBJ1-6, the V gene TRBV30; maybe TRBD1 (6 bases). The CDR3 has 15 residues. Germline values: CDR1 GTSNPN, CDR2 SVGIG (reference sequence). V was trimmed by 1 base and J by 7 bases, leaving 14 bases between them. CDR3 loop: CAWSAPGTNNSPLHF. CDR3 coding DNA: TGTGCCTGGAGTGCCCCCGGGACAAACAATTCACCCCTCCACTTT.

The J gene is TRBJ1-4, the V gene TRBV3-1, with D tentatively TRBD1 (5 bases). Germline lookup yields CDR1 LGHDT and CDR2 YNNKEL (reference sequence). The CDR3 length is 15 residues. Trimming pared 0 bases from V and 10 bases from J, leaving 15 bases between. The CDR3 here is CASSQDLVTERKLFF. The CDR3 DNA follows: TGTGCCAGCAGCCAAGATCTTGTGACAGAAAGAAAACTGTTTTTT.

V is TRBV14 and J is TRBJ2-7, with 9 bases matching TRBD1. The V and J ends lost 3 bases and 6 bases, in that order; junction bases with no gene match: 6. The CDR3 runs 14 residues. Germline CDR1 is SGHDN and CDR2 is FVKESK. As DNA, the CDR3 is TGTGCCAGCAGCCACCGGGACAGGGAGGTCGAGCAGTACTTC. As protein: CASSHRDREVEQYF.

CDR3 DNA sequence: TGCAGCGTGACAGGGGGTGGCGAGCAGTACTTC. It specifies CSVTGGGEQYF. The chain couples TRBV29-1 to TRBJ2-7, with 9 bases identical to TRBD1. The germline CDR1 and CDR2 sequences are SQVTM and ANQGSEA. Losses at the gene ends were 6 bases for V and 6 bases for J; bases not matched to a gene: 3. The CDR3 totals 11 residues.

The CDR3 nucleotides are TGCGCCAGCAGCCAAGATCCCCGGGGAGGCTACACCTTC. Translating gives CASSQDPRGGYTF. V usage is TRBV4-1 and J usage is TRBJ1-2; D ambiguous. Germline V gives CDR1 MGHRA, CDR2 YSYEKL. V was pared by 0 bases and J by 8 bases, with 10 bases between. This CDR3 comprises 13 residues.

This chain connects TRBV12-3 or TRBV12-4 to TRBJ2-5; tentative D call: TRBD1 (5 bases). The CDR3 sequence is 16 residues long. The V and J ends lost 3 bases and 3 bases respectively, with 17 bases between them. For the CDR3, the DNA is TGTGCCAGCAGTTTTTTTTGGTCGCAGGGCAAAGAGACCCAGTACTTC. Translation gives CASSFFWSQGKETQYF.

V gene TRBV2 combines with J gene TRBJ2-1, with a weak D call TRBD2 (6 bases). With 4 bases removed from V and 0 bases from J, the gap between germline ends came to 13 bases. In germline, CDR1 is SNHLY, CDR2 FYNNEI. CDR3 length equals 16 residues. The CDR3 sequence: CASSVVSGISYNEQFF. The CDR3 coding sequence is TGTGCCAGCAGTGTTGTTAGCGGAATCTCCTACAATGAGCAGTTCTTC.

This clonotype appeared a single time. This sequence joins TRBV6-5 and TRBJ2-5; the match to TRBD1 covers 9 bases. This CDR3 spans 16 amino acids. The germline gives CDR1 MNHEY, CDR2 SVGAGI. With V trimmed by 2 bases and J by 0 bases, 4 bases remained unmatched. The CDR3 protein is CASSYGGTGYQETQYF. The DNA for the CDR3 is TGTGCCAGCAGTTACGGGGGGACAGGGTACCAAGAGACCCAGTACTTC.